This T cell receptor beta chain comes out of a study of regulatory T cells in long-lasting Graves disease. The TCR beta library used iRepertoire HTBI primers with Arm-PCR amplification of CDR3. TCRdb redid the calling of the multiplex PCR reads with MiXCR, one entry per CDR3 protein. This table holds roughly 420,000 distinct CDR3 sequences, 14% found once. Time point here: newly diagnosed GD, antithyroid drugs for less than 3 months. PBMCs were the source of the RNA used for TCR sequencing. These same data were also listed under a study on T cells in Graves' hyperthyroidism and ophthalmopathy. That source notes: Absence of ophthalmopathy progression within 18 months defined stable Graves' hyperthyroidism. Patients between 18 and 65 years old had hyperthyroidism, newly diagnosed and lasting under 2 months. Investigators excluded patients with uncontrolled infection, other autoimmune disease, pregnancy or lactation.

This TCR was sampled from a woman between 45 and 65 years old with Graves disease. Source: peripheral blood mononuclear cells (PBMCs), taken at new diagnosis, from a patient treated with antithyroid drugs.

The CDR3 coding sequence is TGCGCCAGCAGCCAAAAATCACGGGGAAGCACAGATACGCAGTATTTT. Residues: CASSQKSRGSTDTQYF. The V and J genes are TRBV4-1 and TRBJ2-3; tentative D call: TRBD2 (5 bases). The V gene's germline CDR1 is MGHRA and CDR2 YSYEKL. There are 16 residues in the CDR3. Deletions cut 2 bases from V and 0 bases from J, with 12 bases between.